Below are 13 T cell receptor beta chains sequenced from a single sample in a study of cytomegalovirus exposure and HLA in healthy donors. Amplification used 60 Vbeta primers and 13 Jbeta primers. Here immunoSEQ multiplex PCR was the method, and the copy in TCRdb shows in-frame clones only, minus some. The table lists about 160,000 clones, 75% of them singletons. Source material: PBMCs. These receptors were obtained from a woman in her forties or fifties in good health and CMV-seropositive.

The chain couples TRBV29-1 to TRBJ2-4; D is undetermined. The CDR3 has 16 residues. V lost 0 bases and J 3 bases, leaving 15 bases between the germline ends. The germline gives CDR1 SQVTM, CDR2 ANQGSEA. Here the CDR3 reads CSVEDRVLPGKNIQYF. DNA of the CDR3: TGCAGCGTTGAAGATCGAGTGCTCCCCGGCAAAAACATTCAGTACTTC.

This sequence joins TRBV19 and TRBJ2-2, with 9 bases lining up with TRBD1. Trimming at V came to 7 bases and at J to 8 bases, leaving 11 bases not matched to a gene. Germline V CDR1 and CDR2: LNHDA, SQIVND (reference sequence). The CDR3 has 15 residues. CDR3 in amino acids: CASTQTTGGSGELFF. CDR3 coding DNA: TGTGCCAGTACCCAAACGACAGGGGGATCAGGGGAGCTGTTTTTT.

The chain combines TRBV6-1 with TRBJ1-2; 11 bases align to TRBD1. J gave up 4 bases and V 4 bases, and 5 bases lay outside the gene matches. The CDR3 runs to 15 residues. Per the germline V gene, CDR1 is MNHNS and CDR2 is SASEGT. The CDR3 protein is CASSVRDRGIYGYTF. For the CDR3, the DNA is TGTGCCAGCAGTGTCCGGGACAGGGGGATCTATGGCTACACCTTC.

This clone turned up a few times. The V gene is TRBV25-1, the J gene TRBJ1-1; 8 positions agree with TRBD1. J was trimmed by 5 bases and V by 5 bases; bases with no gene match: 7. Germline V gene lookup returns CDR1 MGHDK and CDR2 SYGVNS. The CDR3 is 14 residues long. The CDR3 nucleotides are TGTGCCAGCAGTTTGACAGGGGCTGGAACTGAAGCTTTCTTT. Translated: CASSLTGAGTEAFF.

Only one count was recorded for this clone. This chain links TRBV10-3 with TRBJ2-2, with D perhaps TRBD1 (6 bases). V lost 4 bases to trimming and J lost 4 bases, with 7 bases between them. The germline V gene encodes CDR1 ENHRY and CDR2 SYGVKD. The CDR3 is made up of 13 amino acids. The CDR3 sequence: CAISADSTGELFF. The CDR3 coding sequence is TGTGCCATCAGTGCGGACAGCACCGGGGAGCTGTTTTTT.

This chain links TRBV5-1 with TRBJ1-2; 11 bases are shared with TRBD1. This CDR3 comprises 15 residues. The V gene's germline CDR1 is SGHRS and CDR2 YFSETQ. The trim removed 5 bases at V and 7 bases at J, leaving 10 bases unmatched. The CDR3, as DNA: TGCGCCAGCAGACAAGGGACAGGGGGTTCTTGTGGCTACACCTTC. It specifies CASRQGTGGSCGYTF.

This clone has just a few counts. V gene TRBV7-9 combines with J gene TRBJ2-1, with 9 bases identical to TRBD2. This CDR3 region has 16 residues. V was pared by 5 bases and J by 11 bases, with 16 bases of the junction left unmatched. From germline, CDR1 is SEHNR and CDR2 FQNEAQ (reference sequence). The CDR3 region has the DNA TGTGCCAGCAGCCAAACAGGAGCGGGGGGCCTTTGGAAGCAGTTCTTC. Its translation is CASSQTGAGGLWKQFF.

CDR3 nucleotides: TGCAGTGCTAGGTCGAGGGAGACCCAGTACTTC. This sequence encodes CSARSRETQYF. This chain links TRBV20-1 with TRBJ2-5, with unresolved D. CDR3 length: 11 amino acids. V was cut by 3 bases and J by 5 bases, with 7 bases left in between. Germline CDR1 and CDR2: DFQATT and SNEGSKA (reference sequence).

The sample holds a few counts of this clone. This chain uses TRBV27 with TRBJ1-4; 7 positions agree with TRBD1. Germline V gene data show CDR1 as MNHEY and CDR2 as SMNVEV (reference sequence). The CDR3 consists of 17 residues. The V and J ends lost 1 base and 4 bases, in that order; junction bases with no gene match: 9. The CDR3 region is CASSLYPPDRDNEKLFF. The CDR3 DNA reads TGTGCCAGCAGTTTATATCCCCCCGACAGGGATAATGAAAAACTGTTTTTT. Together with reference TRBV27 and TRBJ1-4, the CDR3 gives the full variable domain: EAQVTQNPRYLITVTGKKLTVTCSQNMNHEYMSWYRQDPGLGLRQIYYSMNVEVTDKGDVPEGYKVSRKEKRNFPLILESPSPNQTSLYFCASSLYPPDRDNEKLFFGSGTQLSVL.

This sequence joins TRBV7-3 and TRBJ2-3; 7 bases line up with TRBD2. Germline CDR1 and CDR2: SGHTA and FQGTGA. V dropped 3 bases and J dropped 2; count of bases not matched to a gene: 2. This CDR3 comprises 14 residues. CDR3: CASSLAGDTDTQYF. The CDR3 DNA reads as TGTGCCAGCAGCTTGGCGGGGGACACAGATACGCAGTATTTT.

This clone was picked up one time. The chain links TRBV13 to TRBJ2-7, with a possible D match to TRBD1 (5 bases). V lost 4 bases, J lost 3 bases, and 19 bases lay in between. Looked up from germline, CDR1 is PRHDT and CDR2 is FYEKMQ (reference sequence). The CDR3 is made up of 16 amino acids. The DNA for the CDR3 is TGTGCCAGCAGCTCTCAAACAGGCCCCAACTACTACGAGCAGTACTTC. Protein: CASSSQTGPNYYEQYF.

This clone turned up a few times. The rearrangement joins TRBV14 to TRBJ1-2; D is undetermined. V lost 1 base and J lost 4, with 7 bases in between. Germline assignment: CDR1 SGHDN and CDR2 FVKESK. This CDR3 has 13 residues. The CDR3 DNA is TGTGCCAGCAGCCAAGTGCGGGGCTATGGCTACACCTTC. Translating it yields CASSQVRGYGYTF.

The chain joins TRBV7-8 to TRBJ2-7; a possible D gene is TRBD2 (5 bases). This CDR3 contains 13 residues. Germline lookup yields CDR1 SGHVS and CDR2 FQNEAQ. V lost 0 bases to trimming and J lost 5 bases, with 8 bases between them. The DNA of the CDR3 is TGTGCCAGCAGCTTAGCGATCGGGGACGAGCAGTACTTC. This sequence encodes CASSLAIGDEQYF. Full variable domain (remainder filled in from reference TRBV7-8 and TRBJ2-7): GAGVSQSPRYKVAKRGQDVALRCDPISGHVSLFWYQQALGQGPEFLTYFQNEAQLDKSGLPSDRFFAERPEGSVSTLKIQRTQQEDSAVYLCASSLAIGDEQYFGPGTRLTVT.